This is a list of T cell receptor beta chains from one sample in a study of radiotherapy plus CTLA-4 blockade in lung cancer. Method: immunoSEQ multiplex PCR; TCRdb's copy keeps in-frame clones and lacks some. The sample comprises 40,000 to 60,000 clones, 75% to 90% of which are singletons, and roughly 3.4% rests with the top ten. The sequenced sample was peripheral blood, obtained from a patient treated with radiotherapy plus ipilimumab. The receptors stem from a human donor with non-small cell lung cancer who had stable disease on radiotherapy plus ipilimumab. Both conserved end residues are part of each CDR3. D genes are given only for firm matches. Only part of the rows carry a size: once, few, many, or a class if the clone is expanded.

once,TRBJ2-7,TRBV2,TRBD1,CASSVRTGISREQYF,TGTGCCAGCAGTGTAAGGACAGGAATTTCTCGGGAGCAGTACTTC
NA,TRBJ2-7,TRBV27,NA,CASSPLGSGSYEQYF,TGTGCCAGCAGTCCCCTGGGCAGCGGGTCCTACGAGCAGTACTTC
NA,TRBJ1-2,TRBV7-2,NA,CASSLVAGSNYGYTF,TGTGCCAGCAGCTTAGTGGCAGGCTCTAACTATGGCTACACCTTC
once,TRBJ2-1,TRBV4-1,NA,CASSQVGSYNEQFF,TGCGCCAGCAGCCAAGTTGGGAGCTACAATGAGCAGTTCTTC
few,TRBJ2-7,TRBV2,NA,CASSAAAEQYF,TGTGCCAGCAGTGCAGCGGCCGAGCAGTACTTC
NA,TRBJ2-7,TRBV7-8,TRBD2,CASSLRLADYEQYF,TGTGCCAGCAGCCTCCGACTAGCGGACTACGAGCAGTACTTC
once,TRBJ1-1,TRBV11-2,TRBD1,CASSRGQANTEAFF,TGTGCCAGCAGCCGCGGACAGGCGAACACTGAAGCTTTCTTT
NA,TRBJ1-5,TRBV5-4,NA,CASSLEAAPGSQHF,TGTGCCAGCAGCTTGGAGGCAGCCCCAGGGTCCCAGCATTTT
NA,TRBJ2-3,TRBV15,TRBD2,CATSRGLAPDTQYF,TGTGCCACCAGCAGAGGACTAGCCCCAGATACGCAGTATTTT
NA,TRBJ2-7,TRBV19,NA,CASSADRRTYEQYF,TGTGCCAGTAGTGCTGACAGGCGTACCTACGAGCAGTACTTC
once,TRBJ2-5,TRBV5-1,NA,CASSLEAVKETQYF,TGCGCCAGCAGCTTGGAGGCGGTTAAAGAGACCCAGTACTTC
NA,TRBJ2-2,TRBV5-4,TRBD1,CASSFSGGALTGELFF,TGTGCCAGCAGCTTCTCAGGGGGAGCCCTCACCGGGGAGCTGTTTTTT
NA,TRBJ2-5,TRBV5-6,NA,CASSRERKETQYF,TGTGCCAGCAGCCGGGAGCGTAAAGAGACCCAGTACTTC
NA,TRBJ2-2,TRBV5-4,NA,CASSSTRNTGELFF,TGTGCCAGCAGCTCGACTAGGAACACCGGGGAGCTGTTTTTT
NA,TRBJ2-7,TRBV11-2,TRBD2,CASSLVGGVIDEQYF,TGTGCCAGCAGCTTAGTTGGGGGGGTGATCGACGAGCAGTACTTC
once,TRBJ2-3,TRBV18,NA,CASSPDTEFTDTQYF,TGTGCCAGCTCACCCGACACAGAGTTCACAGATACGCAGTATTTT
NA,TRBJ2-7,TRBV11-2,TRBD2,CASSLERLAREQYF,TGTGCCAGCAGCTTAGAGAGACTAGCGCGTGAGCAGTACTTC
NA,TRBJ2-7,TRBV27,TRBD1,CASSLSGTGGNKVYEQYF,TGTGCCAGCAGTTTATCTGGGACAGGGGGCAATAAAGTTTACGAGCAGTACTTC
NA,TRBJ2-7,TRBV6-1,NA,CASSEAAGRFGEQYF,TGTGCCAGCAGTGAAGCGGCAGGGAGGTTCGGGGAGCAGTACTTC
NA,TRBJ1-2,TRBV5-4,NA,CASSPTGTDYGYTF,TGTGCCAGCAGCCCCACCGGGACTGACTATGGCTACACCTTC
NA,TRBJ2-7,TRBV18,TRBD2,CASSPTQGLAGEGEQYF,TGTGCCAGCTCACCCACCCAGGGACTAGCGGGAGAAGGAGAGCAGTACTTC
NA,TRBJ2-2,TRBV15,TRBD2,CATSRGTSPFGELFF,TGTGCCACCAGCAGAGGGACTAGCCCATTCGGGGAGCTGTTTTTT
few,TRBJ2-6,TRBV15,NA,CATSRVADSFSGANVLTF,TGTGCCACCAGCAGAGTGGCCGATTCCTTCTCTGGGGCCAACGTCCTGACTTTC
NA,TRBJ2-5,TRBV30,TRBD1,CAWNRGDSVETQYF,TGTGCCTGGAACAGGGGGGATTCGGTAGAGACCCAGTACTTC
NA,TRBJ1-1,TRBV6-4,NA,CASSPTGNTEAFF,TGTGCCAGCAGCCCTACAGGGAACACTGAAGCTTTCTTT
NA,TRBJ1-1,TRBV29-1,TRBD1,CSSLDREISEAFF,TGCAGCTCACTCGACAGGGAAATATCTGAAGCTTTCTTT
NA,TRBJ1-5,TRBV19,TRBD1,CASSIRTGSNQPQHF,TGTGCCAGTAGTATCAGGACAGGGTCCAATCAGCCCCAGCATTTT
NA,TRBJ2-1,TRBV7-9,TRBD2,CASSSTSGRENEQFF,TGTGCCAGCAGCTCGACTAGCGGGAGGGAAAATGAGCAGTTCTTC
NA,TRBJ2-3,TRBV28,TRBD2,CASSLGLAGGPSNTDTQYF,TGTGCCAGCAGTTTAGGACTAGCGGGAGGACCATCCAACACAGATACGCAGTATTTT
NA,TRBJ2-5,TRBV25-1,TRBD2,CASSLGGGWGIQETQYF,TGTGCCAGCAGTCTCGGCGGGGGGTGGGGTATCCAAGAGACCCAGTACTTC
NA,TRBJ2-2,TRBV6-5,TRBD2,CASRVTSAGELFF,TGTGCCAGCAGAGTTACTAGCGCCGGGGAGCTGTTTTTT
few,TRBJ2-1,TRBV5-1,TRBD1,CASSLAGTGSVEQFF,TGCGCCAGCAGCTTGGCCGGGACAGGGTCGGTTGAGCAGTTCTTC
once,TRBJ1-5,TRBV6-5,NA,CASRKHFNQPQHF,TGTGCCAGCAGGAAGCACTTCAATCAGCCCCAGCATTTT
NA,TRBJ1-2,TRBV19,NA,CASSIWPHRYGYTF,TGTGCCAGTAGTATATGGCCACACCGCTATGGCTACACCTTC
NA,TRBJ2-2,TRBV10-3,TRBD2,CAISEEAGGGGTGELFF,TGTGCCATCAGTGAAGAAGCGGGAGGTGGGGGCACCGGGGAGCTGTTTTTT
few,TRBJ1-1,TRBV7-6,NA,CASSLGVAGSPTEAFF,TGTGCCAGCAGCTTAGGCGTCGCAGGGTCCCCGACTGAAGCTTTCTTT
NA,TRBJ2-3,TRBV4-3,TRBD2,CASSQDLPGGADTQYF,TGCGCCAGCAGCCAAGATTTACCGGGAGGGGCAGATACGCAGTATTTT
NA,TRBJ1-2,TRBV28,NA,CASSLRLRGVYGYTF,TGTGCCAGCAGTTTAAGGTTGCGGGGGGTCTATGGCTACACCTTC
NA,TRBJ2-1,TRBV7-3,TRBD2,CASSSERGLYNEQFF,TGTGCCAGCAGCTCTGAGCGGGGCCTATACAATGAGCAGTTCTTC
NA,TRBJ1-3,TRBV19,NA,CASQTNSGNTIYF,TGTGCCAGCCAGACAAACTCTGGAAACACCATATATTTT
few,TRBJ2-2,TRBV13,TRBD2,CASSLGRLAGGYTGELFF,TGTGCCAGCAGCTTAGGACGACTAGCGGGAGGGTATACCGGGGAGCTGTTTTTT
NA,TRBJ1-4,TRBV9,TRBD1,CASSSTGGGNEKLFF,TGTGCCAGCAGCTCGACAGGGGGTGGTAATGAAAAACTGTTTTTT